These 22 T cell receptor beta chains were sequenced from one sample in a study of blood T cell repertoires in COVID-19 (TCRdb year 2020). Library method: the immunoSEQ multiplex PCR assay. TCRdb carries this immuneACCESS record with in-frame sequences only. Its versions omit some clonotypes, under half of them owing to an unresolved V gene in the studies checked, with the rest unexplained. This sample gives some 200,000 clones in total; about four fifths of them show up just once. The leading ten clones occupy 4.8% of the sample. Sequenced input: PBMCs or T cells enriched from blood (not recorded which). The receptor set was obtained from a woman aged 45-59 years who had been exposed to COVID-19.

The table lists this clone with a count of one. The chain carries TRBV19 and TRBJ2-5; D unclear. This CDR3 contains 12 residues. Between the trimmed V and J ends, which lost 4 bases and 7 bases, there was a span of 10 bases. Germline V gives CDR1 LNHDA, CDR2 SQIVND (reference sequence). The CDR3: CASSTQRGTQYF. CDR3 sequence (DNA): TGTGCCAGTAGTACGCAGCGAGGGACCCAGTACTTC.

This rearrangement joins TRBV6-6 to TRBJ1-2, with D possibly TRBD1 on 6 matching bases. The CDR3 has 14 residues. Trimming left V 6 bases short and J 7 bases short, with 18 bases between. Germline V gene lookup returns CDR1 MNHNY and CDR2 SVGAGI (reference sequence). The CDR3 DNA sequence: TGTGCCAGCAGCCCACACGACAGGCAAAGTGGCTACACCTTC. Its protein product is CASSPHDRQSGYTF.

The chain recombines TRBV5-4 with TRBJ1-5; tentative D call: TRBD1 (6 bases). Looked up from germline, CDR1 is SGHNT and CDR2 is YYREEE (reference sequence). With 3 bases removed from V and 9 bases from J, the gap between germline ends came to 10 bases. This CDR3 spans 12 amino acids. The CDR3 DNA is TGTGCCAGCAGCTGGGAAGGGGGGCCCCAGCATTTT. It encodes CASSWEGGPQHF.

The rearrangement uses TRBV5-1 and TRBJ2-5; D perhaps matches TRBD2 (5 bases). CDR1 and CDR2 (germline): SGHRS, YFSETQ. The CDR3 spans 13 residues. V was trimmed by 6 bases and J by 4 bases, leaving 13 bases between them. The CDR3 coding sequence is TGCGCCAGCAAGGAGGAAAGGGTAGAGACCCAGTACTTC. This sequence encodes CASKEERVETQYF.

V is TRBV5-5 and J is TRBJ1-1, with a tentative D call TRBD1 (5 bases). The CDR3 runs to 16 residues. Germline loops: CDR1 SGHKS, CDR2 YYEKEE (reference sequence). The ends were cut back, 0 bases at V and 3 bases at J, with 15 bases in the middle. This CDR3 reads CASSLAGRAVHTEAFF. In DNA form, the CDR3 reads TGTGCCAGCAGCTTGGCCGGCAGGGCCGTGCACACTGAAGCTTTCTTT.

The chain carries TRBV7-2 and TRBJ2-3; 8 nucleotides match TRBD2. The CDR3 runs to 14 residues. Per the germline V gene, CDR1 is SGHTA and CDR2 is FQGNSA. The V and J ends lost 4 bases and 11 bases, in that order; junction bases with no gene match: 11. CDR3 DNA sequence: TGTGCCAGCAGCTCTCCTATGAGCGGGGGTAGGCAGTATTTT. It codes for CASSSPMSGGRQYF.

This clone was seen only once. CDR3 sequence (DNA): TGTGCCACCGACGGACAGGCTGGCTACACCTTC. Amino acids: CATDGQAGYTF. V is TRBV28 and J is TRBJ1-2; TRBD1 aligns across 7 bases. CDR3 length equals 11 residues. From germline, CDR1 is MDHEN and CDR2 SYDVKM. With 10 bases clipped from V and 7 bases from J, the junction kept 6 bases outside the gene matches.

Here the CDR3 reads CASRKGGYEQFF. CDR3 in DNA: TGTGCCAGCAGGAAAGGGGGATATGAGCAGTTCTTC. The V call is TRBV2, the J call TRBJ2-1; weak D call: TRBD1 (6 bases). There are 12 residues in the CDR3. The V gene lost 6 bases and the J gene lost 8 bases, with 11 bases spanning the gap. Germline assignment: CDR1 SNHLY and CDR2 FYNNEI.

The rearrangement links TRBV6-5 to TRBJ2-2; TRBD2 might be the D (6 bases). V was shortened by 2 bases and J by 1 base, with 11 bases between the two germline ends. The germline gives CDR1 MNHEY, CDR2 SVGAGI. CDR3 length equals 16 residues. The CDR3 nucleotides read TGTGCCAGCAGTTACCTGGGGGGATGGAACACCGGGGAGCTGTTTTTT. Amino acid sequence: CASSYLGGWNTGELFF.

V usage is TRBV29-1 and J usage is TRBJ2-1; 9 bases match TRBD1. Trimming took 1 base from V and 4 from J; bases not matched to a gene: 8. The germline gives CDR1 SQVTM, CDR2 ANQGSEA. The CDR3 totals 16 residues. The CDR3 region is CSVEVPGTGKYNEQFF. CDR3 coding DNA: TGCAGCGTTGAAGTCCCCGGGACAGGGAAATACAATGAGCAGTTCTTC.

The chain couples TRBV5-1 to TRBJ2-7; 9 bases match TRBD2. Germline V gene data show CDR1 as SGHRS and CDR2 as YFSETQ. The CDR3 length is 16 residues. J gave up 1 base and V 5 bases, and 10 bases lay outside the gene matches. This CDR3 is CASRKAPSGISYEQYF. CDR3 in DNA: TGCGCCAGCAGAAAAGCCCCTAGCGGGATATCCTACGAGCAGTACTTC.

A single count supports this clone. J is TRBJ1-1 and V is TRBV5-4; D remains ambiguous. This CDR3 comprises 13 residues. Germline V gene sequence: CDR1 SGHNT, CDR2 YYREEE (reference sequence). V dropped 0 bases and J dropped 5 bases, with 8 bases sitting between them. The CDR3 spells CASSLGRLTEAFF. The CDR3 nucleotides are TGTGCCAGCAGCTTGGGTCGGTTGACTGAAGCTTTCTTT.

Notes on this clone: The same CDR3 can be traced to other DNA sequences in this sample. This chain connects TRBV4-1 to TRBJ1-1; D is possibly TRBD1 (6 bases). Germline V gene lookup returns CDR1 MGHRA and CDR2 YSYEKL. With 4 bases removed from V and 2 bases from J, the gap between germline ends came to 8 bases. CDR3 length: 13 amino acids. Written as DNA, the CDR3 is TGCGCCAGCAGCCCGACAGGTAACACTGAAGCTTTCTTT. Its protein is CASSPTGNTEAFF.

Only a few counts were recorded for this clone. This chain joins TRBV28 and TRBJ1-2; D unresolved. Germline lookup yields CDR1 MDHEN and CDR2 SYDVKM. Trimming pared 2 bases from V and 3 bases from J, leaving 10 bases between. This CDR3 region has 14 residues. The CDR3 spells CASSLTDDYYGYTF. Written as DNA, the CDR3 is TGTGCCAGCAGTTTAACAGATGATTACTATGGCTACACCTTC.

The chain carries TRBV5-8 and TRBJ2-3, with 7 nucleotides matching TRBD2. The CDR3 covers 15 residues. Trimming removed 2 bases from V and 2 bases from J; junction bases left unmatched: 5. Germline-derived CDR1 and CDR2 are SGHTS and YDEGEE. CDR3 bases: TGTGCCAGCAGCTTAGCGGGGCCCTTCACAGATACGCAGTATTTT. Its translation: CASSLAGPFTDTQYF.

The J gene is TRBJ1-2, the V gene TRBV12-3 or TRBV12-4, with unresolved D. Trimming took 7 bases from V and 2 from J, leaving 11 bases between them. The CDR3 has 13 residues. This CDR3 is CASTPVLNYGYTF. The CDR3 region has the DNA TGTGCCAGCACACCAGTCCTCAACTATGGCTACACCTTC.

The rearrangement links TRBV5-1 to TRBJ1-1; D possibly corresponds to TRBD1 (6 bases). V dropped 6 bases and J dropped 5 bases, with 14 bases sitting between them. From germline, CDR1 is SGHRS and CDR2 YFSETQ. This CDR3 comprises 13 residues. This CDR3 reads CASNRGSMTEAFF. CDR3 DNA sequence: TGCGCCAGCAATAGGGGGTCTATGACTGAAGCTTTCTTT.

V usage is TRBV10-1 and J usage is TRBJ1-4; D perhaps matches TRBD1 (5 bases). Deletions cut 7 bases from V and 3 bases from J, with 15 bases between. This CDR3 has 15 residues. Per germline, CDR1 WNHNN and CDR2 SYGVQD (reference sequence). In DNA, the CDR3 is TGCGCCAGCATTGCGTTAGGGGAACCTAATGAAAAACTGTTTTTT. Translation: CASIALGEPNEKLFF.

This sequence joins TRBV19 and TRBJ2-2; 8 bases align to TRBD2. The trim removed 8 bases at V and 5 bases at J, leaving 7 bases unmatched. Looked up from germline, CDR1 is LNHDA and CDR2 is SQIVND (reference sequence). The CDR3 is 14 amino acids. DNA of the CDR3: TGTGCCAGTGTCACTCGGGGGGGTACCGGGGAGCTGTTTTTT. Translation: CASVTRGGTGELFF.

V and J are TRBV5-1 and TRBJ2-3; D gene ambiguous. Germline CDR1 reads SGHRS; CDR2 reads YFSETQ. V was clipped by 0 bases and J by 4 bases, with 6 bases between them. The CDR3 runs to 13 residues. CDR3 region: CASSLGSPDTQYF. Written as DNA, the CDR3 is TGCGCCAGCAGCTTGGGTAGCCCAGATACGCAGTATTTT.

The CDR3, as DNA: TGTGCCAGCAACCGAGGGGGGGGTGCCTACGAGCAGTACTTC. This sequence encodes CASNRGGGAYEQYF. The chain couples TRBV3-1 (or the pseudogene TRBV3-2) to TRBJ2-7, with TRBD2 as a possible D gene (7 bases). CDR1 and CDR2 (germline): LGHDT, YNNKEL (reference sequence). Trimming removed 7 bases from V and 2 bases from J, with 15 bases in between. The CDR3 is 14 amino acids.

This clone was found once. J is TRBJ1-1 and V is TRBV10-2; D may be TRBD1 (6 bases). V was shortened by 6 bases and J by 6 bases, with 20 bases between the two germline ends. Germline V gene lookup returns CDR1 WSHSY and CDR2 SAAADI. The CDR3 consists of 15 residues. CDR3 coding DNA: TGCGCCAGCAGGGGACACTCAAATGGAATCCCTGAAGCTTTCTTT. As protein: CASRGHSNGIPEAFF.